Listed below are T cell receptor beta chains from one sample, sequenced in a study of T cells in Graves' hyperthyroidism and ophthalmopathy. MiXCR, run by TCRdb on the multiplex PCR reads, gives a single entry per CDR3 protein. The table records 300,000 to 450,000 distinct CDR3 sequences, approximately 15% of them present only once. Specimen: blood. These receptors originate from a woman aged 30 to 39 with Graves' hyperthyroidism. Both conserved end residues are trimmed from each CDR3.

v_gene,j_gene,CDR3aa
TRBV9,TRBJ2-1,ASDRSGGHYNEQF
TRBV3-1,TRBJ1-4,ASSLQSFNEKLF
TRBV2,TRBJ1-4,ASKGLWSEKLF
TRBV18,TRBJ2-7,ASASGTSSYEQY
TRBV28,TRBJ2-3,ASSLAQAGGWADTQY
TRBV6-1,TRBJ2-1,ASSEIVGVAYNEQF
TRBV6-2/TRBV6-3,TRBJ2-3,ASRGEGRGSTDTQY
TRBV15,TRBJ1-1,ATSRDRGGSTEAF
TRBV11-3,TRBJ2-7,ASSLENTEEQY
TRBV6-1,TRBJ1-5,ASRRTVNQPQH
TRBV20-1,TRBJ2-3,SARARDTQY
TRBV28,TRBJ1-2,ASRGQGQNYGYT
TRBV30,TRBJ2-2,AWTGGRGELF
TRBV6-1,TRBJ1-3,ASSRDSSGNTIY
TRBV2,TRBJ1-3,ASSEGQGYGNTIY
TRBV5-1,TRBJ1-2,ASSLAPGANYGYT
TRBV29-1,TRBJ2-3,SVQRTSGSTDTQY
TRBV24-1,TRBJ2-7,ATSDFHLGDEQY
TRBV24-1,TRBJ1-2,ATSPGTGYGYT
TRBV7-2,TRBJ2-1,ASSFTTNRVNEQF